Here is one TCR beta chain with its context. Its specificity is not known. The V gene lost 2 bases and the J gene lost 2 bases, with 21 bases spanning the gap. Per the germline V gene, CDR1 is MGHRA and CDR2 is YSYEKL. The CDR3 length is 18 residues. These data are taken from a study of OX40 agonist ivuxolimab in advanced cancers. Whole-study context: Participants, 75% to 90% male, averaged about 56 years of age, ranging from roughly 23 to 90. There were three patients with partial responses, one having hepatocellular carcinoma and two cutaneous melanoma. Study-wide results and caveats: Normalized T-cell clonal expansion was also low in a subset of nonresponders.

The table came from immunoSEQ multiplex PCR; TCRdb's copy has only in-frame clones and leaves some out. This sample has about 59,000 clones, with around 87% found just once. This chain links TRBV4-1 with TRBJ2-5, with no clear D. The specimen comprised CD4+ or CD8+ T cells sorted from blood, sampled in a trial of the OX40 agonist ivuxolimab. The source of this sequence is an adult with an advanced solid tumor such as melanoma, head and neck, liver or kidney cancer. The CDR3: CASSQIPIRVSGQETQYF. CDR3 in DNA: TGCGCCAGCAGCCAAATTCCCATTAGGGTATCTGGTCAAGAGACCCAGTACTTC.